This T cell receptor beta chain derives from a study of early T cells in non-severe SARS-CoV-2 infection. The CDR3 is 16 amino acids. With 4 bases clipped from V and 4 bases from J, the junction kept 10 bases outside the gene matches. The V gene's germline CDR1 is KGHDR and CDR2 SFDVKD. From the 5' RACE reads, TCRdb called clonotypes with MiXCR, one entry per CDR3 protein. The data contain some 83,000 distinct CDR3 sequences, 10% of them singletons. This chain connects TRBV24-1 to TRBJ2-3; 7 bases match TRBD1. The sequence derives from an adult who was a healthcare worker with PCR-confirmed SARS-CoV-2 infection or an uninfected control (not recorded which). Sample: whole blood, taken at baseline. The CDR3 DNA follows: TGTGCCACCAGTGAAGAAGTCCCCCAGGGGGCAGATACGCAGTATTTT. Translation gives CATSEEVPQGADTQYF.